One and the same sample provided the 3 T cell receptor beta chains below, sequenced in a study of blood T cell repertoires in COVID-19. The data were produced by immunoSEQ multiplex PCR, yet TCRdb's version contains in-frame clones alone and is incomplete. The sample lists some 190,000 clones, over 65% seen once, with about 20% in the top ten. What was sequenced was peripheral blood. The receptors originated from a person aged 65-85 years with COVID-19, enrolled during active disease.

The chain has TRBV5-1 and TRBJ2-6, with 7 bases lining up with TRBD1. V was pared by 2 bases and J by 0 bases, with 5 bases of the junction left unmatched. The CDR3 is 17 residues long. CDR1 is SGHRS and CDR2 is YFSETQ in the germline V gene. The CDR3 bases are TGCGCCAGCAGCTTAACGGGACAGCGCTCTGGGGCCAACGTCCTGACTTTC. It is translated as CASSLTGQRSGANVLTF.

This chain links TRBV7-9 with TRBJ1-2; the D gene is possibly TRBD1 (5 bases). Germline assignment: CDR1 SEHNR and CDR2 FQNEAQ (reference sequence). V gave up 5 bases and J gave up 5 bases, with 15 bases separating them. CDR3 length equals 14 residues. The CDR3 DNA reads TGTGCCAGCAGCCAAGGGGAGGGTCGTTATGGCTACACCTTC. This encodes CASSQGEGRYGYTF.

V is TRBV2 and J is TRBJ2-1, with 13 bases lining up with TRBD2. Losses at the gene ends were 6 bases for V and 5 bases for J; bases not matched to a gene: 4. The CDR3 runs to 15 residues. Germline V lookup: CDR1 SNHLY, CDR2 FYNNEI. In DNA, the CDR3 is TGTGCCAGCAGCCCCGGGACTAGCGGGGACAATGAGCAGTTCTTC. Protein product: CASSPGTSGDNEQFF.